This T cell receptor (beta chain) was recorded in a study of PD-L1 blockade in urothelial cancer. Of note for this clone: At one of its ends the junction is not consistent with the germline gene, which may arise from a read error.

Profiling relied on immunoSEQ multiplex PCR, and the TCRdb table lists in-frame clones only, not all of them. Of 120,000 or so clones in the sample, 86% are singletons; the top ten hold 2.4%. Indicated time point: peripheral blood 6 weeks after treatment start. Germline CDR1 and CDR2: KGHSH and LQKENI. This CDR3 is 15 amino acids long. The TCR was taken from a middle-aged man with urothelial cancer. The specimen comprised PBMCs, sampled around atezolizumab (anti-PD-L1) treatment. V and J are TRBV18 and TRBJ2-2; 7 nucleotides agree with TRBD1. For the CDR3, the DNA is TGTGCCAGCTCACCATGGGGACAGAACTCCGGGGAGCTGTTTTTT. It is translated as CASSPWGQNSGELFF. Filled out from reference TRBV18 and TRBJ2-2, the complete variable domain reads NAGVMQNPRHLVRRRGQEARLRCSPMKGHSHVYWYRQLPEEGLKFMVYLQKENIIDESGMPKERFSAEFPKEGPSILRIQQVVRGDSAAYFCASSPWGQNSGELFFGEGSRLTVL.